A selection of T cell receptor beta chains follows, all from one sample in a study of neurological immune-mediated disorders. One entry per CDR3 protein, called by TCRdb with MiXCR from the 5' RACE reads. The sample holds roughly 50,000 distinct CDR3 sequences, more than 9.5% seen once. The source material was PBMCs. The source is a woman aged 55-70 years with HTLV-1-associated myelopathy (HAM/TSP). Both conserved end residues are part of each CDR3.

TRBV5-1	14	CASSLGQVGNEQFF
TRBV20-1	11	CSAMGRDEQYF
TRBV28	15	CASNPRLVAQETQYF
TRBV5-1	17	CASSFMVASANAGELFF
TRBV5-8	14	CASSFADHDEKLFF
TRBV3-1	14	CASSLRSGIHEQFF
TRBV5-1	14	CASSLSADHYEQYF
TRBV27	17	CASSLETASGRAYTQYF
TRBV5-1	13	CASSPIGQAEAFF
TRBV6-6	14	CASSYGTGAAGYTF
TRBV7-2	16	CASSLGSGLATGELFF
TRBV7-9	15	CASSPKARVNNEQFF
TRBV27	13	CASSLREGGEQFF
TRBV28	14	CASSLQREDNEQFF
TRBV6-5	17	CASRRGTEVRWGETQYF
TRBV27	14	CASRSSGLTYEQYF
TRBV5-1	16	CASSLARGGLGTEAFF
TRBV7-2	17	CASSFRGGTGAINEQFF
TRBV5-1	15	CASSDQAGQGYEQYF
TRBV10-3	12	CAISESGYEQYF
TRBV5-1	15	CASSVGQGATYEQYF
TRBV3-1	14	CASSPGQGYNEQFF
TRBV3-1	18	CASSHYRGPRGGYNEQFF
TRBV6-1	15	CASSLRTGRTDEQFF
TRBV27	17	CASSSGTSGHGTDTQYF
TRBV7-2	20	CASSIHLCSVASGSHNEQFF
TRBV20-1	16	CSAVGLAGGRQETQYF
TRBV11-2	13	CASSATGRETQYF
TRBV7-6	17	CASSYSGSLPSYNEQFF
TRBV15	14	CATSRMEGTETQYF
TRBV9	16	CASSGNRDSGANVLTF
TRBV19	15	CASSRGGTGRYEQYF
TRBV20-1	14	CSARERIGRYEQYF
TRBV5-1	14	CASSLDGGPYEQYF
TRBV9	16	CASSATGTSGRETQYF
TRBV4-1	13	CASSQASTDTQYF
TRBV5-1	18	CASSLRTNSGGFNTEAFF
TRBV28	14	CASRTGTATYEQYF
TRBV4-2	16	CASSPQPGLAGDTQYF
TRBV11-3	15	CASSLNTGRRDEQYF
TRBV20-1	14	CSAFPGAGSYEQYF
TRBV5-1	18	CASSLTPGLAEPYNEQFF
TRBV15	16	CATSNAGVGIYNEQFF
TRBV7-2	16	CASSPPAGTNTGELFF
TRBV6-1	13	CASSVLLQETQYF
TRBV29-1	16	CSVESPGWGSTYEQYF
TRBV7-9	14	CASSRLQGTDTQYF
TRBV12-3/TRBV12-4	12	CASSSYYQPQHF
TRBV6-6	13	CASSADPIRAQYF